This T cell receptor (beta chain) was recorded in a study of radiotherapy plus CTLA-4 blockade in lung cancer. About this clone: The antigen remains undetermined.

Germline-derived CDR1 and CDR2 are SGHDT and YYEEEE. Between the trimmed V and J ends, which lost 0 bases and 4 bases, there was a span of 10 bases. This CDR3 is 14 amino acids long. TCRdb keeps only in-frame clones here, not all; method: immunoSEQ multiplex PCR. The table lists 65,000 to 90,000 clones, around 86% of them singletons. The study, taken as a whole, reports: Response, reportedly, was best predicted by interferon-beta along with early blood T cell clone dynamics.

The sequenced sample was peripheral blood, obtained from a patient treated with radiotherapy plus ipilimumab. This TCR derives from a human donor with non-small cell lung cancer that progressed on radiotherapy plus ipilimumab. This sequence joins TRBV5-6 and TRBJ1-2; D perhaps matches TRBD1 (5 bases). CDR3 sequence (DNA): TGTGCCAGCAGCTTGGCTCCAGGGATCTATGGCTACACCTTC. Amino acids: CASSLAPGIYGYTF.